Below are 11 T cell receptor beta chains sequenced from a single sample in a study of T-cell memory formation after mild COVID-19. Using its own MiXCR run on the 5' RACE reads, TCRdb lists one record per CDR3 protein. The table has about 270,000 distinct CDR3 sequences, over 15% seen once; the top ten hold 22%. Sequencing was carried out using PBMCs or a T cell subset sorted from them (not recorded which). The receptors here all came from a man younger than 35 who had mild COVID-19 (a few samples of this study predate the infection). Cell type and time point are not known.

The chain couples TRBV5-1 to TRBJ2-5; 8 nucleotides agree with TRBD2. The germline V gene encodes CDR1 SGHRS and CDR2 YFSETQ. V shed 4 bases, J shed 0 bases, and the junction held 2 bases outside the gene matches. The CDR3 is 14 amino acids. As DNA, the CDR3 is TGCGCCAGCAGCGGGGGACTAGACCAAGAGACCCAGTACTTC. Amino acid sequence: CASSGGLDQETQYF. The full variable domain, completed using reference TRBV5-1 and TRBJ2-5, is KAGVTQTPRYLIKTRGQQVTLSCSPISGHRSVSWYQQTPGQGLQFLFEYFSETQRNKGNFPGRFSGRQFSNSRSEMNVSTLELGDSALYLCASSGGLDQETQYFGPGTRLLVL.

This chain joins TRBV20-1 and TRBJ2-3, with 7 bases identical to TRBD2. Losses at the gene ends were 7 bases for V and 2 bases for J; bases not matched to a gene: 9. The CDR3 runs to 14 residues. Germline CDR1 is DFQATT and CDR2 is SNEGSKA (reference sequence). The CDR3 sequence is CSGWIAGLTDTQYF. CDR3 DNA sequence: TGCAGTGGGTGGATAGCGGGCCTCACAGATACGCAGTATTTT.

The chain employs TRBV6-2 or TRBV6-3 and TRBJ1-1, with D possibly TRBD1 on 5 matching bases. Germline CDR1 reads MNHEY; CDR2 reads SVGEGT. The CDR3 loop spans 13 amino acids. V was cut by 10 bases and J by 4 bases, with 16 bases left in between. The CDR3 sequence is CATETWGGTEAFF. The CDR3 bases are TGTGCCACGGAGACTTGGGGGGGCACTGAAGCTTTCTTT.

The chain uses TRBV4-1 and TRBJ1-5, with a tentative D call TRBD1 (5 bases). The V and J ends lost 0 bases and 4 bases respectively, with 10 bases between them. This CDR3 has 15 amino acids. Germline CDR1 is MGHRA and CDR2 is YSYEKL. The DNA for the CDR3 is TGCGCCAGCAGCCAAGATGGGGGGTTAAATCAGCCCCAGCATTTT. Encoded protein: CASSQDGGLNQPQHF.

Only a few counts were recorded for this clonotype. The chain carries TRBV7-9 and TRBJ2-5; D tentatively fits TRBD1 or TRBD2 (5 bases each). V lost 7 bases to trimming and J lost 1 base, with 16 bases between them. Germline V gene lookup returns CDR1 SEHNR and CDR2 FQNEAQ (reference sequence). The CDR3 length is 15 residues. The CDR3 DNA reads TGTGCCAGCACCTTTATGGGACGCCGCCAAGAGACCCAGTACTTC. Protein product: CASTFMGRRQETQYF.

J is TRBJ2-5 and V is TRBV5-4; D may correspond to TRBD1 or TRBD2 (5 bases each). CDR3 length equals 15 residues. V lost 3 bases, J lost 4 bases, and 16 bases lay in between. CDR1 SGHNT and CDR2 YYREEE come from the germline V gene (reference sequence). The CDR3 nucleotides read TGTGCCAGCAGCTCGGACTTGGGGGTCGGAGAGACCCAGTACTTC. It yields the protein CASSSDLGVGETQYF.

The chain links TRBV4-1 to TRBJ2-2; 8 positions agree with TRBD1. Germline CDR1 MGHRA, CDR2 YSYEKL. The ends lost 4 bases at V and 7 bases at J; junction bases unmatched: 14. This CDR3 comprises 17 residues. CDR3 residues: CASSPGAGGARVGELFF. The DNA for the CDR3 is TGCGCCAGCAGCCCGGGGGCAGGGGGCGCACGTGTCGGGGAGCTGTTTTTT.

The V gene is TRBV20-1, the J gene TRBJ1-2; the D gene is possibly TRBD1 (6 bases). Germline values: CDR1 DFQATT, CDR2 SNEGSKA (reference sequence). This CDR3 contains 11 residues. Trimming removed 3 bases at V and 9 bases at J, with 11 bases between. The CDR3 coding sequence is TGCAGTGCTAGGCACAGGGACAGCTACACCTTC. Translation: CSARHRDSYTF.

The chain employs TRBV7-2 and TRBJ1-5; a possible D gene is TRBD1 (6 bases). CDR1 and CDR2 (germline): SGHTA, FQGNSA. Trimming removed 5 bases from V and 7 bases from J, with 15 bases in between. This CDR3 has 14 amino acids. Here the CDR3 DNA reads TGTGCCAGCAGCCTACAACAGGGAGGGCAGCCCCAGCATTTT. This encodes CASSLQQGGQPQHF.

The chain employs TRBV6-2 or TRBV6-3 and TRBJ2-5, with D perhaps being TRBD1 or TRBD2 (5 bases each). Germline V CDR1 and CDR2: MNHEY, SVGEGT. The CDR3 is 14 amino acids. Trimming took 8 bases from V and 4 from J, leaving 17 bases between them. The CDR3 DNA follows: TGTGCCAGCGGCTCTTGGGACGACGGAGAGACCCAGTACTTC. The encoded protein is CASGSWDDGETQYF.

This clonotype was seen more than once but under ten times. The chain uses TRBV7-8 and TRBJ2-7, with 7 bases that match TRBD1. The V gene's germline CDR1 is SGHVS and CDR2 FQNEAQ. This CDR3 is 17 amino acids long. V dropped 5 bases and J dropped 0; count of bases not matched to a gene: 13. CDR3 in amino acids: CASSPQPQGMSSYEQYF. In DNA, the CDR3 is TGTGCCAGCAGCCCGCAGCCACAGGGGATGAGCTCCTACGAGCAGTACTTC.